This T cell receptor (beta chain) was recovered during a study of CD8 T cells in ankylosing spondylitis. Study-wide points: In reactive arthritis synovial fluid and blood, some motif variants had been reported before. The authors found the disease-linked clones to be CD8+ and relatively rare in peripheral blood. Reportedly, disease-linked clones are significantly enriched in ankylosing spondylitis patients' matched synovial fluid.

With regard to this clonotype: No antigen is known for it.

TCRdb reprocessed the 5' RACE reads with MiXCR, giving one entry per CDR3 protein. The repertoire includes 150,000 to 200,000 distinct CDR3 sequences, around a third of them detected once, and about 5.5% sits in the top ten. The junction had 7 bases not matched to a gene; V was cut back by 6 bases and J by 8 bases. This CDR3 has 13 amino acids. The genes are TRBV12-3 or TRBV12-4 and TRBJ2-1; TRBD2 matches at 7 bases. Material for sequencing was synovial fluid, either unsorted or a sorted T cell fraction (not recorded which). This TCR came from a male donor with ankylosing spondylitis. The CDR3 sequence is CASSRSGAHEQFF. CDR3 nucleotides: TGTGCCAGCAGCCGGAGCGGGGCCCATGAGCAGTTCTTC.